A selection of T cell receptor beta chains follows, all from one sample in a study of PD-1 blockade in classical Hodgkin lymphoma. Profiling relied on immunoSEQ multiplex PCR, and the TCRdb table lists in-frame clones only, not all of them. Seen here are under 70,000 clones, approximately 89% observed once, and the top ten hold around an eighth. The sample was peripheral blood mononuclear cells (PBMCs), taken at baseline. All receptors come from a human donor with classical Hodgkin lymphoma. Each CDR3 is given with its conserved first and last residue. The D gene is left open where the match is weak. Clone size, where shown, is once, few, many, or a class for clones that have expanded.

abundance	d_gene	v_gene	j_gene	CDR3aa	CDR3nt
.	.	TRBV4-3	TRBJ1-2	CASSQMKYGTSYGYTF	TGCGCCAGCAGCCAGATGAAATACGGGACCTCCTATGGCTACACCTTC
.	.	TRBV5-4	TRBJ1-1	CASSLSRNTEAFF	TGTGCCAGCAGCTTGAGCCGGAACACTGAAGCTTTCTTT
.	.	TRBV5-1	TRBJ1-1	CASSLGGTPDTEAFF	TGCGCCAGCAGCTTGGGCGGGACTCCGGACACTGAAGCTTTCTTT
.	TRBD1	TRBV7-9	TRBJ1-4	CASSRPRGQGLTTNEKLFF	TGTGCCAGCAGTCGTCCTCGGGGACAGGGACTGACAACTAATGAAAAACTGTTTTTT
.	.	TRBV7-9	TRBJ2-3	CASSLESRIFTDTQYF	TGTGCCAGCAGCTTAGAATCCAGAATTTTCACAGATACGCAGTATTTT
.	.	TRBV10-3	TRBJ1-1	CAISDKETEAFF	TGTGCCATCAGCGATAAGGAAACTGAAGCTTTCTTT
once	TRBD2	TRBV10-1	TRBJ2-5	CASSESVAGGYQETQYF	TGCGCCAGCAGTGAGTCGGTAGCGGGGGGCTACCAAGAGACCCAGTACTTC
once	TRBD2	TRBV28	TRBJ2-3	CASSSSPGGPSTDTQYF	TGTGCCAGCAGTTCTTCCCCGGGGGGGCCGAGCACAGATACGCAGTATTTT
.	.	TRBV19	TRBJ2-1	CASRIKGSGTSASYNEQFF	TGTGCCAGTAGAATTAAGGGGAGTGGGACGTCTGCCTCTTACAATGAGCAGTTCTTC
.	.	TRBV4-2	TRBJ1-5	CASSQVPPSSASSSNQPQHF	TGTGCCAGCAGCCAAGTTCCACCTTCGTCCGCGTCCTCAAGCAATCAGCCCCAGCATTTT
.	.	TRBV7-9	TRBJ2-7	CASSPHGLRSSYEQYF	TGTGCCAGCAGCCCCCACGGGTTGAGGAGCTCCTACGAGCAGTACTTC
.	.	TRBV5-6	TRBJ2-3	CASSRGDTQYF	TGTGCCAGCAGTAGAGGGGATACGCAGTATTTT
.	.	TRBV5-8	TRBJ1-3	CASSLGGISSGNTIYF	TGTGCCAGCAGCTTGGGGGGCATCAGCTCTGGAAACACCATATATTTT
once	TRBD1	TRBV18	TRBJ2-7	CASSPGYGTGAYEQYF	TGTGCCAGCTCACCGGGATATGGGACAGGGGCCTACGAGCAGTACTTC
.	.	TRBV6-5	TRBJ1-2	CASSDRTAYGYTF	TGTGCCAGCAGTGACCGGACGGCCTATGGCTACACCTTC
.	TRBD2	TRBV29-1	TRBJ2-1	CSVDGLAGNEQFF	TGCAGCGTTGACGGACTAGCGGGAAATGAGCAGTTCTTC
.	TRBD1	TRBV5-8	TRBJ2-2	CASMRGRSGAGELFF	TGTGCCAGCATGAGGGGGCGATCGGGCGCCGGGGAGCTGTTTTTT
few	.	TRBV14	TRBJ1-5	CASSPRPYQPQHF	TGTGCCAGCAGCCCTCGACCTTATCAGCCCCAGCATTTT
.	.	TRBV11-2	TRBJ2-2	CASSRSLTGELFF	TGTGCCAGCAGCAGGTCGCTGACCGGGGAGCTGTTTTTT
.	TRBD1	TRBV10-3	TRBJ2-5	CATRFQGDQETQYF	TGTGCCACCAGATTTCAGGGGGACCAAGAGACCCAGTACTTC
.	.	TRBV18	TRBJ1-6	CASSPVGYNSPLHF	TGTGCCAGCTCACCAGTCGGGTATAATTCACCCCTCCACTTT
once	.	TRBV6-1	TRBJ2-5	CASSRVHQETQYF	TGTGCCAGCAGCCGGGTCCATCAAGAGACCCAGTACTTC
.	.	TRBV30	TRBJ2-5	CAWSVRLGWRETQYF	TGTGCCTGGAGTGTACGGCTAGGGTGGCGAGAGACCCAGTACTTC
few	TRBD2	TRBV6-4	TRBJ2-3	CASSDSAGGATDTQYF	TGTGCCAGCAGTGACTCCGCGGGGGGGGCCACGGATACGCAGTATTTT
.	.	TRBV11-2	TRBJ2-1	CASSLERGGHNEQFF	TGTGCCAGCAGCTTGGAACGAGGAGGACACAATGAGCAGTTCTTC
.	.	TRBV6-5	TRBJ2-5	CASSYIGVEEETQYF	TGTGCCAGCAGTTACATTGGGGTGGAGGAAGAGACCCAGTACTTC
.	.	TRBV5-1	TRBJ1-1	CASSLLQSGSEAFF	TGCGCCAGCAGCCTGTTACAGTCTGGGTCTGAAGCTTTCTTT
few	.	TRBV6-6	TRBJ1-1	CASSYGQATEAFF	TGTGCCAGCAGTTACGGACAAGCCACTGAAGCTTTCTTT
.	.	TRBV6-5	TRBJ1-1	CASSYRGQGVTEAFF	TGTGCCAGCAGTTACAGGGGTCAGGGAGTCACTGAAGCTTTCTTT
.	TRBD1	TRBV19	TRBJ2-7	CASSSGQGGYEQYF	TGTGCCAGTAGTTCGGGACAGGGTGGGTACGAGCAGTACTTC
.	.	TRBV19	TRBJ1-2	CASSTDRSYGYTF	TGTGCCAGTAGTACCGACAGAAGCTATGGCTACACCTTC
few	TRBD1	TRBV19	TRBJ1-2	CASSIPSGQVYGYTF	TGTGCCAGTAGTATACCTTCGGGACAGGTTTATGGCTACACCTTC
.	.	TRBV4-3	TRBJ1-3	CASSQVTGLNTIYF	TGCGCCAGCAGCCAAGTAACAGGGCTAAACACCATATATTTT
once	.	TRBV5-1	TRBJ2-5	CASRQGDTQYF	TGCGCCAGCAGGCAAGGGGACACCCAGTACTTC
once	.	TRBV29-1	TRBJ1-2	CSGPYGYTF	TGCAGTGGTCCCTATGGCTACACCTTC
.	.	TRBV7-8	TRBJ1-2	CASSFGTEGYTF	TGTGCCAGCAGCTTTGGGACGGAGGGCTACACCTTC
.	.	TRBV7-9	TRBJ2-2	CASSFQAGERELFF	TGTGCCAGCAGCTTTCAGGCAGGGGAAAGGGAGCTGTTTTTT
.	.	TRBV28	TRBJ1-4	CASSFGTINEKLFF	TGTGCCAGCAGTTTTGGGACAATTAATGAAAAACTGTTTTTT
once	.	TRBV27	TRBJ2-2	CASINYRRVGTGELFF	TGTGCCAGCATAAATTACCGCAGGGTCGGTACCGGGGAGCTGTTTTTT
.	.	TRBV4-1	TRBJ2-3	CASSQGGRGKADTQYF	TGCGCCAGCAGCCAAGGGGGGCGGGGTAAGGCAGATACGCAGTATTTT
.	.	TRBV27	TRBJ1-4	CASSWRGNNEKLFF	TGTGCCAGCAGTTGGCGGGGCAATAATGAAAAACTGTTTTTT
.	.	TRBV6-5	TRBJ2-2	CASSYSSGAGELFF	TGTGCCAGCAGTTACTCATCGGGGGCCGGGGAGCTGTTTTTT
.	.	TRBV10-1	TRBJ2-3	CATNTQYF	TGCGCCACTAATACGCAGTATTTT
medium-sized	.	TRBV10-3	TRBJ2-7	CATRNPGHIPYEQYF	TGTGCCACCCGTAACCCGGGACACATCCCTTACGAGCAGTACTTC
.	TRBD1	TRBV18	TRBJ1-1	CASSPTGVANTEAFF	TGTGCCAGCTCACCGACAGGGGTGGCGAACACTGAAGCTTTCTTT
.	.	TRBV27	TRBJ2-1	CASSLGTGWWEQFF	TGTGCCAGCAGTTTGGGGACCGGGTGGTGGGAGCAGTTCTTC
few	.	TRBV19	TRBJ2-1	CASSISRAGDEQFF	TGTGCCAGTAGTATAAGTAGAGCCGGGGATGAGCAGTTCTTC
.	.	TRBV9	TRBJ1-6	CASSVKVTGLDSPLHF	TGTGCCAGCAGCGTGAAGGTGACGGGGTTAGATTCACCCCTCCACTTT
.	.	TRBV19	TRBJ1-1	CASRSQMNTEAFF	TGTGCCAGTAGATCCCAGATGAACACTGAAGCTTTCTTT